Here is one TCR beta chain with its context. The clone's antigen remains unknown. The record has no base qualities; no much larger clone is one base away. Sorted unstimulated T cells and proliferating T cells recovered from mixed lymphocyte reactions were subjected to TCRbeta CDR3 sequencing. Fresh whole blood from approximately 10 HLA-typed healthy donors was used to isolate PBMCs. To map where alloreactive clones came from, unstimulated CD4+ regulatory T cells were FACS-sorted. The entry originates in a study of siplizumab effects on memory and regulatory T cells (dated by TCRdb to about 2019). Concerning the study at large: The effect of the anti-CD2 antibody siplizumab on alloreactive T-cell subsets was examined in allogeneic mixed lymphocyte reactions constructed from human PBMCs. Broader findings and caveats from the paper: Whether proliferating Tregs from siplizumab cultures were suppressive was not functionally confirmed. Unstimulated naive T cells appeared more diverse than memory T cells, and naive cells seemed to contribute substantially to the alloresponse. A naive or memory phenotype could not be assigned to roughly 80-97% of proliferating CD4+ or CD8+ clones. Among mappable alloreactive CD4+ clones, the Treg-derived fraction averaged approximately 72% with siplizumab versus roughly 25% in control reactions. The cumulative frequency of alloreactive sequences traceable to unstimulated CD4+ memory T cells was significantly reduced by siplizumab. Sequences below about 10^-5 frequency were poorly captured, so only a minor fraction of alloreactive clones could be mapped to unstimulated subsets.

The method behind the library was the immunoSEQ multiplex PCR assay. Approximately 100,000 TCR templates per sample were assayed on the deep sequencing platform. Genomic DNA extracted from sorted T cells was used for TCRbeta CDR3 sequencing. Processing in the source paper ran as follows. Clonal analysis of TCRbeta CDR3 data was done in the R programming language. Comparing unstimulated samples against CFSE-low samples taken after the reaction was how alloreactive CD4+ and CD8+ clones were defined. By matching sequences to the repertoires of sorted unstimulated Treg and non-Treg cells, each alloreactive CD4+ clone was assigned a regulatory or non-regulatory origin. What TCRdb holds here is the immuneACCESS table cut down to in-frame rearrangements. Part of the clones is not present; checked against another copy, under half of the missing clones reflect an unresolved V gene, and the others are unexplained. The DNA was the basis for D and trimming; V, J and clone size are from that table. For this sample there are some 65,000 clones; 88% appear just once. The ten largest clones represent about 1.5% of the sample.

After removal of 2 bases from V and 2 bases from J, the junction retains 14 bases not matched to a gene. The CDR3 goes from the cysteine to the phenylalanine over 19 residues. The read is trimmed to its CDR3 DNA, 57 bases read in frame from base 1. CDR1 MNHNS and CDR2 SASEGT are derived from the germline V gene. The sequenced material came from Tregs sorted from blood. This sequence uses TRBV6-1 and TRBJ2-3; the central 9 bases match TRBD1. The source of this sequence is a human donor in good health. The CDR3 region reads CASSETPNRGRVYTDTQYF. The nucleotide sequence reads as follows: TGTGCCAGCAGTGAAACTCCCAACAGGGGGCGAGTCTACACAGATACGCAGTATTTT.